The 20 T cell receptor beta chains below were found in one sample sequenced in a study of shared clonotypes between healthy human individuals. The assay was immunoSEQ multiplex PCR, and TCRdb's table has in-frame clones only and misses some. The sample lists millions of clones; around 90% were seen once. The sample comprised naive CD4+ T cells sorted from blood. Subset noted: CD45RA+ positively selected. All receptors come from a man in his late teens or twenties in good health.

In nucleotides, the CDR3 is TGTGCCAGTAGTGTCCGGGAGGGAGTCTCTGGGGCCAACGTCCTGACTTTC. Amino acid sequence: CASSVREGVSGANVLTF. The V call is TRBV19, the J call TRBJ2-6, with 8 bases identical to TRBD2. V trimming: 5 bases; J trimming: 0 bases; junction bases outside the gene matches: 6. CDR3 size: 17 residues. CDR1 is LNHDA and CDR2 is SQIVND in the germline V gene (reference sequence).

The chain employs TRBV2 and TRBJ2-1, with TRBD2 matching 11 bases. This CDR3 has 16 residues. CDR1 SNHLY and CDR2 FYNNEI come from the germline V gene. The V gene end was trimmed by 6 bases and the J gene end by 0 bases; junction bases not matched to a gene: 4. The CDR3 sequence is CASRETSGVSYNEQFF. DNA of the CDR3: TGTGCCAGCAGGGAGACTAGCGGGGTCTCCTACAATGAGCAGTTCTTC.

This chain joins TRBV7-9 and TRBJ2-3, with 16 bases fitting TRBD2. After removal of 5 bases from V and 5 bases from J, the junction contained 10 bases not matched to a gene. CDR1 is SEHNR, CDR2 FQNEAQ, per germline (reference sequence). CDR3 size: 18 residues. The CDR3 DNA reads TGTGCCAGCAGCGCCGGGACTAGCGGGGGGGCCGTGATAGATACGCAGTATTTT. The encoded protein is CASSAGTSGGAVIDTQYF.

This chain connects TRBV2 to TRBJ2-5; TRBD2 agrees at 9 bases. From germline, CDR1 is SNHLY and CDR2 FYNNEI. The CDR3 length is 15 residues. V gave up 6 bases and J gave up 6 bases; unmatched junction bases: 11. The DNA for the CDR3 is TGTGCCAGCAGGGGGGGACTAGCAATTCTCCAGACCCAGTACTTC. This encodes CASRGGLAILQTQYF.

The chain couples TRBV11-2 to TRBJ2-1; D is ambiguous. Trimming took 0 bases from V and 0 from J, leaving 15 bases between them. Germline V CDR1 and CDR2: SGHAT, FQNNGV. The CDR3 loop spans 18 amino acids. The CDR3 DNA sequence: TGTGCCAGCAGCTTAGACCAGATTGAGTTGGGCTCCTACAATGAGCAGTTCTTC. Encoded protein: CASSLDQIELGSYNEQFF.

This clone was detected only once. The rearrangement links TRBV6-1 to TRBJ2-5; D remains unclear. V lost 7 bases to trimming and J lost 5 bases, with 17 bases between them. The CDR3 covers 14 residues. From germline, CDR1 is MNHNS and CDR2 SASEGT. The CDR3 sequence: CASIQASISETQYF. The DNA of the CDR3 is TGTGCCAGCATCCAGGCCTCCATATCGGAGACCCAGTACTTC.

The chain links TRBV7-9 to TRBJ1-1; tentatively, D is TRBD1 (6 bases). V was trimmed by 5 bases and J by 5 bases, leaving 18 bases between them. This CDR3 comprises 15 residues. From germline, CDR1 is SEHNR and CDR2 FQNEAQ (reference sequence). CDR3 coding DNA: TGTGCCAGCAGCAAGCTACAGGGTGGGGCGACTGAAGCTTTCTTT. It encodes CASSKLQGGATEAFF.

Only a few counts were recorded for this clone. The chain is built from TRBV7-9 and TRBJ2-7; D is possibly TRBD1 (5 bases). This CDR3 region has 14 residues. Trimming cost V 4 bases and J 2 bases, with 12 bases left between them. Germline V gene sequence: CDR1 SEHNR, CDR2 FQNEAQ (reference sequence). DNA for the CDR3: TGTGCCAGCAGCTACCCGATGACAGCCTACGAGCAGTACTTC. Its translation: CASSYPMTAYEQYF. The full variable domain, in which reference TRBV7-9 and TRBJ2-7 provide the parts outside the CDR3, is DTGVSQNPRHKITKRGQNVTFRCDPISEHNRLYWYRQTLGQGPEFLTYFQNEAQLEKSRLLSDRFSAERPKGSFSTLEIQRTEQGDSAMYLCASSYPMTAYEQYFGPGTRLTVT.

CDR3 nucleotides: TGTGCCAGCAGCACCGGACAGGCCGGGGTGGGGTCACCCCTCCACTTT. This sequence encodes CASSTGQAGVGSPLHF. The chain joins TRBV7-9 to TRBJ1-6, with 7 positions matching TRBD1. J lost 10 bases, V lost 5 bases, and 14 bases had no gene match. The V gene's germline CDR1 is SEHNR and CDR2 FQNEAQ (reference sequence). This CDR3 is built from 16 residues.

The chain is built from TRBV9 and TRBJ1-5; the D gene is possibly TRBD1 (6 bases). V was shortened by 0 bases and J by 1 base, with 8 bases between the two germline ends. CDR3 length: 15 amino acids. Germline CDR1 SGDLS, CDR2 YYNGEE. The CDR3 nucleotides read TGTGCCAGCAGCGTAGAAGGACAGAGCAATCAGCCCCAGCATTTT. This translates into CASSVEGQSNQPQHF.

Points on this clone: The sample carries other DNA sequences with the same CDR3. This chain links TRBV4-1 with TRBJ2-3; 10 bases are shared with TRBD2. CDR1 is MGHRA and CDR2 is YSYEKL in the germline V gene. The CDR3 is 16 amino acids. The junction had 2 bases not matched to a gene; V was cut back by 1 base and J by 1 base. CDR3 in amino acids: CASSQAGTSGTDTQYF. DNA of the CDR3: TGCGCCAGCAGCCAAGCTGGGACTAGCGGCACAGATACGCAGTATTTT.

This chain connects TRBV19 to TRBJ2-7; D not certain. With 1 base removed from V and 2 bases from J, the gap between germline ends came to 12 bases. The CDR3 contains 15 residues. Looked up from germline, CDR1 is LNHDA and CDR2 is SQIVND (reference sequence). CDR3 nucleotides: TGTGCCAGTAGTATAGCGACGGAACCTACCTACGAGCAGTACTTC. Encoded protein: CASSIATEPTYEQYF.

The chain links TRBV6-6 to TRBJ1-3, with D unresolved. Germline V gives CDR1 MNHNY, CDR2 SVGAGI (reference sequence). V was shortened by 2 bases and J by 0 bases, with 11 bases between the two germline ends. This CDR3 has 16 residues. The CDR3 sequence is CASSYARVGSGNTIYF. The CDR3 DNA reads TGTGCCAGCAGTTACGCGAGGGTAGGCTCTGGAAACACCATATATTTT.

The gene calls are TRBV4-2 and TRBJ1-2, with TRBD1 as a possible D gene (5 bases). This CDR3 comprises 15 residues. The ends were cut back, 0 bases at V and 2 bases at J, with 10 bases in the middle. Germline V gene data show CDR1 as LGHNA and CDR2 as YNFKEQ. This CDR3 is CASSQDRRGNYGYTF. The CDR3, as DNA: TGTGCCAGCAGCCAAGATCGAAGGGGAAACTATGGCTACACCTTC.

As concerns this clone: The identical CDR3 is also encoded by other nucleotide sequences in the sample. The CDR3 DNA reads as TGTGCCAGCAGTTTGGAGGGTCCCTACGAGCAGTACTTC. Translating gives CASSLEGPYEQYF. The chain joins TRBV28 to TRBJ2-7, with D tentatively TRBD2 (6 bases). Looked up from germline, CDR1 is MDHEN and CDR2 is SYDVKM. The V end lost 3 bases, the J end lost 2 bases, and 8 bases lay between the germline ends. The CDR3 has 13 amino acids.

This clone was seen a single time. The identical CDR3 is also encoded by other nucleotide sequences in the sample. The chain links TRBV5-1 to TRBJ1-3, with a possible D match to TRBD1 (5 bases). This CDR3 is built from 15 residues. The germline V and J ends were trimmed by 0 bases and 2 bases, with 9 bases remaining between them. Germline loops: CDR1 SGHRS, CDR2 YFSETQ. The CDR3 here is CASSLDPGAGNTIYF. As DNA, the CDR3 is TGCGCCAGCAGCTTGGATCCGGGGGCTGGAAACACCATATATTTT.

The CDR3 spells CASSPWPTNSPLHF. The CDR3 nucleotides are TGTGCCAGCTCACCATGGCCCACTAATTCACCCCTCCACTTT. The rearrangement joins TRBV18 to TRBJ1-6, with D unresolved. The germline CDR1 and CDR2 sequences are KGHSH and LQKENI. V was clipped by 2 bases and J by 6 bases, with 8 bases between them. This CDR3 is built from 14 residues.

The chain combines TRBV7-9 with TRBJ2-5, with 7 nucleotides matching TRBD1. In germline, CDR1 is SEHNR, CDR2 FQNEAQ (reference sequence). This CDR3 comprises 14 residues. The junction had 5 bases not matched to a gene; V was cut back by 2 bases and J by 5 bases. The CDR3 sequence is CASSLNRGEETQYF. The CDR3, as DNA: TGTGCCAGCAGCTTAAACAGGGGCGAGGAGACCCAGTACTTC.

The gene calls are TRBV29-1 and TRBJ1-2; 12 bases are a match to TRBD1. The CDR3 runs to 17 residues. Trimming cost V 6 bases and J 3 bases; bases outside gene matches: 14. CDR1 and CDR2 from the germline V gene are SQVTM and ANQGSEA. The CDR3 loop is CSVLDRDRGHLDYGYTF. The CDR3 DNA follows: TGCAGCGTCCTGGACCGGGACAGGGGGCATTTGGACTATGGCTACACCTTC.

The rearrangement joins TRBV19 to TRBJ2-1; no clear D gene. This CDR3 region has 18 residues. With 6 bases removed from V and 10 bases from J, the gap between germline ends came to 31 bases. Germline CDR1 and CDR2: LNHDA and SQIVND (reference sequence). CDR3 in DNA: TGTGCCAGTAGCCCCCCAAGTGTTCTCTCACCCCCAAAAGGGGAGCAGTTCTTC. Amino acid sequence: CASSPPSVLSPPKGEQFF.